One sample yielded the 19 T cell receptor beta chains listed below, sequenced in a study of cytomegalovirus exposure and HLA in healthy donors. PCR used 60 Vbeta primers and 13 Jbeta primers. Using immunoSEQ multiplex PCR, the repertoire was profiled, and TCRdb retains in-frame clones only, with some absent. This table holds roughly 48,000 clones, approximately 70% found once. Sequenced sample: PBMCs. Receptors were obtained from a man aged 18-30 years in good health and CMV-seronegative.

This clone was detected only once. The J gene is TRBJ2-7, the V gene TRBV6-1; tentatively, D is TRBD2 (5 bases). Between the trimmed V and J ends, which lost 3 bases and 0 bases, there was a span of 12 bases. Looked up from germline, CDR1 is MNHNS and CDR2 is SASEGT. The CDR3 loop spans 15 amino acids. The CDR3 spells CASSDPLANSYEQYF. The CDR3 DNA reads as TGTGCCAGCAGTGATCCCTTAGCGAACTCCTACGAGCAGTACTTC.

This clone appeared a single time. The rearrangement uses TRBV28 and TRBJ1-5, with a weak D call TRBD1 (6 bases). V gave up 6 bases and J gave up 1 base, with 13 bases separating them. The germline V gene has CDR1 MDHEN and CDR2 SYDVKM. This CDR3 region has 15 residues. The CDR3 DNA is TGTGCCAGCAGCTACAGGGTCTTCAGCAATCAGCCCCAGCATTTT. Translated, it gives CASSYRVFSNQPQHF.

V and J are TRBV5-4 and TRBJ2-7, with 7 bases that match TRBD2. Germline trimming cut 1 base from V and 5 bases from J; bases unmatched to any gene: 3. Germline lookup yields CDR1 SGHNT and CDR2 YYREEE (reference sequence). This CDR3 is built from 13 residues. Written as DNA, the CDR3 is TGTGCCAGCAGCTTGAAGGGAGGGAACGAGCAGTACTTC. This gives the protein CASSLKGGNEQYF.

The V and J genes are TRBV23-1 and TRBJ2-3; 8 nucleotides agree with TRBD2. TRBV23-1 is designated an ORF whose function remains uncertain. The CDR3 spans 16 residues. Unmatched junction bases numbered 14, after V lost 6 bases and J lost 6 bases. CDR3 sequence: CASRAFERERPDTQYF. The CDR3 bases are TGCGCCAGCAGGGCCTTCGAGCGGGAGCGCCCGGATACGCAGTATTTT.

The chain links TRBV6-1 to TRBJ2-1, with a weak D call TRBD1 (7 bases). This CDR3 spans 15 amino acids. Germline V lookup: CDR1 MNHNS, CDR2 SASEGT. Trimming pared 3 bases from V and 9 bases from J, leaving 18 bases between. Written as DNA, the CDR3 is TGTGCCAGCAGTGAGGAGGGGGCGCGGGTCGGTGAGCAGTTCTTC. It specifies CASSEEGARVGEQFF.

The chain couples TRBV6-5 to TRBJ1-5, with D perhaps matching TRBD1 (5 bases). Germline V gives CDR1 MNHEY, CDR2 SVGAGI. This CDR3 is 15 amino acids long. The germline V and J ends were trimmed by 6 bases and 6 bases, with 18 bases remaining between them. This CDR3 is CASSAGSQGGQPQHF. The CDR3 nucleotides are TGTGCCAGCAGCGCCGGCAGCCAGGGCGGTCAGCCCCAGCATTTT.

The chain combines TRBV2 with TRBJ2-7, with TRBD1 matching over 10 bases. This CDR3 is 13 amino acids long. The germline V gene encodes CDR1 SNHLY and CDR2 FYNNEI. The V segment lost 7 bases and the J segment 5 bases; nucleotides outside the gene matches: 5. The CDR3 sequence: CASNRDRGDEQYF. The CDR3 DNA reads as TGTGCCAGCAATAGGGACAGGGGTGACGAGCAGTACTTC.

With respect to this clone: The germline gene is not matched at one end of the junction; a read error may be the cause. This chain connects TRBV4-3 to TRBJ2-7; D not resolved. The CDR3 is made up of 13 amino acids. Germline V gene sequence: CDR1 LGHNA, CDR2 YSLEER. CDR3 loop: CASSQESGLELRF. CDR3 DNA sequence: TGCGCCAGCAGCCAAGAATCGGGTCTCGAACTGCGCTTC.

V usage is TRBV15 and J usage is TRBJ1-2; the D gene is possibly TRBD1 (5 bases). Per germline, CDR1 LNHNV and CDR2 YYDKDF (reference sequence). V was trimmed by 5 bases and J by 7 bases, leaving 23 bases between them. The CDR3 consists of 16 residues. This chain's CDR3 is CATSLRSGTLEAGYTF. CDR3 DNA: TGTGCCACCAGCCTACGTTCCGGGACTCTTGAGGCTGGCTACACCTTC. Full variable domain (missing parts from reference TRBV15 and TRBJ1-2): DAMVIQNPRYQVTQFGKPVTLSCSQTLNHNVMYWYQQKSSQAPKLLFHYYDKDFNNEADTPDNFQSRRPNTSFCFLDIRSPGLGDTAMYLCATSLRSGTLEAGYTFGSGTRLTVV.

This clone was counted between two and nine times. The chain carries TRBV25-1 and TRBJ2-5, with TRBD2 matching over 7 bases. The V segment lost 5 bases and the J segment 1 base; nucleotides outside the gene matches: 4. The CDR3 totals 14 residues. In germline, CDR1 is MGHDK, CDR2 SYGVNS. The CDR3 DNA sequence: TGTGCCAGCAGTAGGAGCGGGACCCAAGAGACCCAGTACTTC. The encoded protein is CASSRSGTQETQYF.

The V and J genes are TRBV19 and TRBJ1-2, with unresolved D. The V end was cut by 6 bases, the J end by 1 base, with 9 bases between. The length of the CDR3 is 13 residues. Per germline, CDR1 LNHDA and CDR2 SQIVND (reference sequence). In DNA form, the CDR3 reads TGTGCCAGTAGCGACACTGGTAACTATGGCTACACCTTC. Translated, it gives CASSDTGNYGYTF.

V usage is TRBV28 and J usage is TRBJ2-1; D gene uncertain. Trimming removed 3 bases at V and 5 bases at J, with 14 bases between. Germline V CDR1 and CDR2: MDHEN, SYDVKM. The CDR3 covers 15 residues. The CDR3 nucleotides are TGTGCCAGCAGTTTCTCGAATAGTCTAAACAATGAGCAGTTCTTC. The encoded protein is CASSFSNSLNNEQFF.

J is TRBJ1-1 and V is TRBV7-2; D is ambiguous. Germline V gene sequence: CDR1 SGHTA, CDR2 FQGNSA. Trimming shortened V by 0 bases and J by 6 bases, and 8 bases separated the two germline ends. This CDR3 spans 13 amino acids. The DNA for the CDR3 is TGTGCCAGCAGCTTAGCGCCCGGGTCTGAAGCTTTCTTT. Amino acid sequence: CASSLAPGSEAFF.

The chain is built from TRBV4-3 and TRBJ2-7, with D tentatively TRBD1 (6 bases). There are 15 residues in the CDR3. The V end lost 2 bases, the J end lost 3 bases, and 14 bases lay between the germline ends. Germline V gives CDR1 LGHNA, CDR2 YSLEER. The DNA of the CDR3 is TGCGCCAGCAGCCAACGAACAGGGTCCTACTACGAGCAGTACTTC. The encoded protein is CASSQRTGSYYEQYF.

This rearrangement joins TRBV15 to TRBJ2-7; 11 bases align to TRBD2. CDR1 and CDR2 from the germline V gene are LNHNV and YYDKDF (reference sequence). CDR3 size: 16 residues. Germline trimming cut 5 bases from V and 2 bases from J; bases unmatched to any gene: 8. This CDR3 reads CATSRGLLAGAYEQYF. CDR3 nucleotides: TGTGCCACCAGCCGGGGGTTACTAGCGGGAGCCTACGAGCAGTACTTC.

V and J are TRBV29-1 and TRBJ2-7; 7 bases fit TRBD1. J lost 7 bases, V lost 6 bases, and 12 bases had no gene match. Germline V gene data show CDR1 as SQVTM and CDR2 as ANQGSEA. CDR3 size: 13 residues. CDR3 protein: CSVEKSQGLEQYF. CDR3 DNA sequence: TGCAGCGTCGAAAAATCACAGGGGTTGGAGCAGTACTTC.

The CDR3 spells CASSFDRGTEAFF. The CDR3 DNA is TGTGCCAGCAGCTTTGACAGGGGTACTGAAGCTTTCTTT. The rearrangement uses TRBV7-9 and TRBJ1-1; 8 bases map to TRBD1. Trimming at V came to 3 bases and at J to 5 bases, leaving 2 bases not matched to a gene. There are 13 residues in the CDR3. Germline V gene lookup returns CDR1 SEHNR and CDR2 FQNEAQ (reference sequence).

The chain combines TRBV6-5 with TRBJ2-7; tentatively, D is TRBD1 (5 bases). Deletions cut 6 bases from V and 2 bases from J, with 17 bases between. The CDR3 has 15 residues. CDR1 MNHEY and CDR2 SVGAGI come from the germline V gene. The CDR3 loop reads CASSSPAQGTYEQYF. CDR3 coding DNA: TGTGCCAGCAGCTCCCCAGCGCAGGGTACCTACGAGCAGTACTTC.

This clone was picked up a small number of times. The chain uses TRBV2 and TRBJ2-3, with TRBD2 matching over 11 bases. Germline V gene lookup returns CDR1 SNHLY and CDR2 FYNNEI. The V segment lost 1 base and the J segment 5 bases; nucleotides outside the gene matches: 14. CDR3 length: 19 amino acids. CDR3 nucleotides: TGTGCCAGCAGTGAAGTGGGTCTAGCGGGAGGCCTCCATGGAGATACGCAGTATTTT. The encoded protein is CASSEVGLAGGLHGDTQYF.